The clone carrying this T cell receptor beta chain was counted a few times. Antigen: not known. The entry originates in a study of response to subunit inactivated influenza vaccine. Study observations and caveats: Each seasonal influenza vaccination recruits few new T cells, the authors suggested.

Each CDR3 protein is one row after TCRdb ran MiXCR on the RT-PCR reads. The top ten hold around 9.9% of the sample, which has over 650,000 distinct CDR3 sequences, 18% seen once. V was clipped by 5 bases and J by 6 bases, with 20 bases between them. Looked up from germline, CDR1 is SGHRS and CDR2 is YFSETQ. CDR3 length equals 16 residues. This TCR was recovered from a man aged 50-59 years who received an inactivated influenza vaccine. The chain carries TRBV5-1 and TRBJ1-4, with D perhaps matching TRBD1 (6 bases). The specimen comprised PBMCs from blood, sampled about 5 days after vaccination. CDR3: CASRLTTGFRDEKLFF. As DNA, the CDR3 is TGCGCCAGCAGGTTAACGACAGGTTTTAGGGATGAAAAACTGTTTTTT.